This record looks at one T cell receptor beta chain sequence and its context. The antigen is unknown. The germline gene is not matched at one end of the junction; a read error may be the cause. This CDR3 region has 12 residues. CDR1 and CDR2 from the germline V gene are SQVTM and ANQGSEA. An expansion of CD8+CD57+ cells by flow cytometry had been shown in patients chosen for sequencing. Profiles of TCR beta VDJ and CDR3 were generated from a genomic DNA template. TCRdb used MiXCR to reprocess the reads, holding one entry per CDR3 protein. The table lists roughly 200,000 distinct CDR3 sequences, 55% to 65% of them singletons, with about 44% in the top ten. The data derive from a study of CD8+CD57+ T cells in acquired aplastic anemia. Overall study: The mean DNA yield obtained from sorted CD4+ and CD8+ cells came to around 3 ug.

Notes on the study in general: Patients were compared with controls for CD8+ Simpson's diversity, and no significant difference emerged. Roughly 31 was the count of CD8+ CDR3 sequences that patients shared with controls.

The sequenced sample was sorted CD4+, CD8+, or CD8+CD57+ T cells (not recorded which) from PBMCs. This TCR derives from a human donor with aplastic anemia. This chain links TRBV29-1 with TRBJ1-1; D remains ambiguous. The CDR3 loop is CSVESENSEAFF. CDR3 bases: TGCAGCGTTGAAAGCGAAAACAGTGAAGCTTTCTTT.